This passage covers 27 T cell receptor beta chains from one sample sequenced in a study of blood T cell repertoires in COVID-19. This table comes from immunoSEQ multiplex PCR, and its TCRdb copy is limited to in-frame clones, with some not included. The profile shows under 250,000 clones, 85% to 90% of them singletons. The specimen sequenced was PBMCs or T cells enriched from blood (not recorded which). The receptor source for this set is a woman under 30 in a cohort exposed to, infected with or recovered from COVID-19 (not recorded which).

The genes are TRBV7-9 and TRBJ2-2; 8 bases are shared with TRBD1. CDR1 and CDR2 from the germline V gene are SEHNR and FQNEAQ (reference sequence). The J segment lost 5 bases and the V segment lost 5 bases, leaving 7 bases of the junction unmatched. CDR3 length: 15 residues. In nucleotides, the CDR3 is TGTGCCAGCAGCCCCCCAGGGGGCAGGACCGGGGAGCTGTTTTTT. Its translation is CASSPPGGRTGELFF.

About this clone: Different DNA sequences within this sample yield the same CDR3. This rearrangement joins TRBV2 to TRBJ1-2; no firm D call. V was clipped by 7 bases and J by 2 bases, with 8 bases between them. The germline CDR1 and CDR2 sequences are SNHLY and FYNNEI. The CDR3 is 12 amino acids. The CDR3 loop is CASTRENYGYTF. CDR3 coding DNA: TGTGCCAGCACTCGGGAAAACTATGGCTACACCTTC. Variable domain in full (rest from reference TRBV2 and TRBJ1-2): EPEVTQTPSHQVTQMGQEVILRCVPISNHLYFYWYRQILGQKVEFLVSFYNNEISEKSEIFDDQFSVERPDGSNFTLKIRSTKLEDSAMYFCASTRENYGYTFGSGTRLTVV.

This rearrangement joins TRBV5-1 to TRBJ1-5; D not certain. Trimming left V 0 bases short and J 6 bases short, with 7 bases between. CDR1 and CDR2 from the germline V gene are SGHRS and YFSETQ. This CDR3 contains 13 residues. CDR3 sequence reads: CASSLGASQPQHF. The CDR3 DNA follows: TGCGCCAGCAGCTTGGGGGCAAGTCAGCCCCAGCATTTT.

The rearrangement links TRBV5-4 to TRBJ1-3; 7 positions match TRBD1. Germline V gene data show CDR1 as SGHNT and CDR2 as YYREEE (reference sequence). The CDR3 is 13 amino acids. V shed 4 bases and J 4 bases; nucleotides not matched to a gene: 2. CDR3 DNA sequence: TGTGCCAGCAGCGTGACAGGGGGAAACACCATATATTTT. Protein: CASSVTGGNTIYF.

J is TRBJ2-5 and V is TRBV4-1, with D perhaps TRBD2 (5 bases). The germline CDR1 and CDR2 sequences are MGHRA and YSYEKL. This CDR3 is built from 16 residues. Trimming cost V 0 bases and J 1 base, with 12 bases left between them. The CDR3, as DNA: TGCGCCAGCAGCCAAGAGGATTGGACTCCCCAAGAGACCCAGTACTTC. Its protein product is CASSQEDWTPQETQYF.

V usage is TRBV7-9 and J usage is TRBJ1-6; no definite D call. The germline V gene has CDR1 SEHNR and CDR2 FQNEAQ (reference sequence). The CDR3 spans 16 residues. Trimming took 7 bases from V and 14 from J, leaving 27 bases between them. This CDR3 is CASTKEIRGSSRSLHF. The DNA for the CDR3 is TGTGCCAGCACCAAAGAGATCAGAGGCAGTTCGAGGTCCCTCCACTTT.

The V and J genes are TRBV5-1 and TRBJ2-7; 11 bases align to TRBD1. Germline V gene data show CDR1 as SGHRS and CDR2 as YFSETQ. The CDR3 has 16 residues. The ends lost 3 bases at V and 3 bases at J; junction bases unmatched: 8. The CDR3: CASSYFGQGANYEQYF. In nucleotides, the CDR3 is TGCGCCAGCAGCTATTTCGGACAGGGGGCGAACTACGAGCAGTACTTC.

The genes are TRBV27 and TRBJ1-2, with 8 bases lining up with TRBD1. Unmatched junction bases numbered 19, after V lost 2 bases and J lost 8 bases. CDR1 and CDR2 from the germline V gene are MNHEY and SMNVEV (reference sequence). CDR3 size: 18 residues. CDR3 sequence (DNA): TGTGCCAGCAGTTTAACCATACGTCGGACAGGGCCAACGGAGGGCTACACCTTC. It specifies CASSLTIRRTGPTEGYTF.

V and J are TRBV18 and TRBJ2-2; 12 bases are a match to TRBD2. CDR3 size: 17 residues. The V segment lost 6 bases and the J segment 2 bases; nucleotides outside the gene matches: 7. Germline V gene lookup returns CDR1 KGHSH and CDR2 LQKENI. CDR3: CASSLLAGGHNTGELFF. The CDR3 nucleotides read TGTGCCAGCTCCCTCCTAGCGGGAGGGCATAACACCGGGGAGCTGTTTTTT.

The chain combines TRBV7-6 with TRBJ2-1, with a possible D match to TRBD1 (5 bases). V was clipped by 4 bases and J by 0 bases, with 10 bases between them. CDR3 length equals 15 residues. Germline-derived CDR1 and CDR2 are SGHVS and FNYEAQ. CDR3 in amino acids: CASSSDIYSYNEQFF. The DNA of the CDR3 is TGTGCCAGCAGCTCGGACATTTACTCCTACAATGAGCAGTTCTTC.

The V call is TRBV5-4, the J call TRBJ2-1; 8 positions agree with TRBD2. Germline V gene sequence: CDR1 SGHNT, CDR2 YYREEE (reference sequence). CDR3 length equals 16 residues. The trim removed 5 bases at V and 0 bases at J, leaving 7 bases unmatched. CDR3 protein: CASSFSGTHSYNEQFF. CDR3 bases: TGTGCCAGCAGTTTTAGCGGGACCCACTCCTACAATGAGCAGTTCTTC.

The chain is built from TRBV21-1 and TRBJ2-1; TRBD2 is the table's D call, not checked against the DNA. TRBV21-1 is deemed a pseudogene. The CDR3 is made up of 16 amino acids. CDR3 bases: TGTGCCAGCAGCTCAAGTTTTAAAACTAGTTGTAATGAGCAGTTCTTC. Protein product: CASSSSFKTSCNEQFF.

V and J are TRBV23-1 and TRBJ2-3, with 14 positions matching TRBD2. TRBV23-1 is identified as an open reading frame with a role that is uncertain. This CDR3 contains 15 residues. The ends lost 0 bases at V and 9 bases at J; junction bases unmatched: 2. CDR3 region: CASSQSTSGRATQYF. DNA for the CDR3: TGCGCCAGCAGTCAATCGACTAGCGGGAGGGCCACGCAGTATTTT.

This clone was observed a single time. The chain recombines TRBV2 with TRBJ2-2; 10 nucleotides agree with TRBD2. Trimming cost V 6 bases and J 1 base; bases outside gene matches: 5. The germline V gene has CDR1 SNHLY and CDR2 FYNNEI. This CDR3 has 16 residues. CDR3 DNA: TGTGCCAGCAGAACCGGGACTAGCGTGAACACCGGGGAGCTGTTTTTT. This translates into CASRTGTSVNTGELFF.

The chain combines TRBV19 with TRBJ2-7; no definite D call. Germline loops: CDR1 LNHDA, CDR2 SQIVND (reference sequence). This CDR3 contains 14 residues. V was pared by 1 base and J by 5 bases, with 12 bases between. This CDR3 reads CASSIAMRRDEQYF. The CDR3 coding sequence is TGTGCCAGTAGTATAGCTATGAGACGGGACGAGCAGTACTTC.

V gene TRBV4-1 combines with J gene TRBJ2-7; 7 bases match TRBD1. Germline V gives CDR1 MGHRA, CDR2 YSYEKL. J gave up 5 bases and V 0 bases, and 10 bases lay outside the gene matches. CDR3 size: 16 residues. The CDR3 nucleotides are TGCGCCAGCAGCCAAGAAGGTCTGACAGGGTTGGACGAGCAGTACTTC. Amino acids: CASSQEGLTGLDEQYF.

In DNA form, the CDR3 reads TGTGCCAGCAGCCAAGGGGCAGACCAGCCCCAGCATTTT. Amino acid sequence: CASSQGADQPQHF. The rearrangement links TRBV3-1 (or the pseudogene TRBV3-2) to TRBJ1-5; no firm D call. CDR1 and CDR2 from the germline V gene are LGHDT and YNNKEL (reference sequence). This CDR3 spans 13 amino acids. Trimming pared 1 base from V and 7 bases from J, leaving 8 bases between.

Here the CDR3 DNA reads TGTGCCAGCAGCTCACTAGCGGGAGGGAGCCCAGATACGCAGTATTTT. Translating gives CASSSLAGGSPDTQYF. This chain connects TRBV7-3 to TRBJ2-3; TRBD2 matches 13 bases. Germline CDR1 is SGHTA and CDR2 is FQGTGA. The J segment lost 4 bases and the V segment lost 4 bases, leaving 5 bases of the junction unmatched. This CDR3 is built from 16 residues.

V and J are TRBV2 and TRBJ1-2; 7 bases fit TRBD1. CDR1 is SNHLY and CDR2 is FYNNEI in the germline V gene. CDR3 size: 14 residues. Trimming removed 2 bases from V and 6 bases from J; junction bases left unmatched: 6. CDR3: CASSESRGRNGYTF. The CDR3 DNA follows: TGTGCCAGCAGTGAATCAAGGGGGCGAAATGGCTACACCTTC.

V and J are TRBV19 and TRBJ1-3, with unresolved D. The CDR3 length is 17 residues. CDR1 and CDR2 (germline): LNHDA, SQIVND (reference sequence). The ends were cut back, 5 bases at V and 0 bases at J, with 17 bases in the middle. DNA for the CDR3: TGTGCCAGTAGTTTTCCCTCCGGCGGATACTCTGGAAACACCATATATTTT. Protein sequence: CASSFPSGGYSGNTIYF.

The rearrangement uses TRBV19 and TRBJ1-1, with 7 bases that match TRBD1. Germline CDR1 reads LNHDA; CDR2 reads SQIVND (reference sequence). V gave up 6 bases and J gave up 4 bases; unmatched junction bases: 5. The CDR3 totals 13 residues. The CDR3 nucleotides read TGTGCCAGTAGACAGGGGTGGGGCACTGAAGCTTTCTTT. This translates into CASRQGWGTEAFF.

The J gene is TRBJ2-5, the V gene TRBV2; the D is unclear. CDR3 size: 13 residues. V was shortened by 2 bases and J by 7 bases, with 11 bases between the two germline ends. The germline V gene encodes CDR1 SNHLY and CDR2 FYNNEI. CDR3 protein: CASSETRVGTQYF. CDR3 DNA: TGTGCCAGCAGTGAAACCCGGGTCGGGACCCAGTACTTC.

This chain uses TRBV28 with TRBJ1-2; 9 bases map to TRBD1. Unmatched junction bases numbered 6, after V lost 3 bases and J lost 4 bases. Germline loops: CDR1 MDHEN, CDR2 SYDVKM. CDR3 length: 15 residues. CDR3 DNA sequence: TGTGCCAGCAGTTTTGGGACAGGGATAGGCTATGGCTACACCTTC. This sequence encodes CASSFGTGIGYGYTF.

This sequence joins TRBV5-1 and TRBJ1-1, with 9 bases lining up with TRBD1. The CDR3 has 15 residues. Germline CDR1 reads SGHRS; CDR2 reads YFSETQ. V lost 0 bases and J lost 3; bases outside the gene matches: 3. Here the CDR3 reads CASSLGTGEHTEAFF. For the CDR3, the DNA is TGCGCCAGCAGCTTGGGGACAGGGGAGCACACTGAAGCTTTCTTT.

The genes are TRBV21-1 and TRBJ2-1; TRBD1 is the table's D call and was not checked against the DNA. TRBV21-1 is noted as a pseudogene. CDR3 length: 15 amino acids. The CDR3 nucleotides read TGTGCCAGCAGCAAAGGTTGCAGGCAGGACAATGAGCAGTTCTTC. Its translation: CASSKGCRQDNEQFF.

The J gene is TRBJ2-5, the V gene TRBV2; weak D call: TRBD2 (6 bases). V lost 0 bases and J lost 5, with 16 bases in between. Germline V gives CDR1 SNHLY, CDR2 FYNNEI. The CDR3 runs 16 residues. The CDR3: CASSEALGGKVETQYF. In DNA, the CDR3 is TGTGCCAGCAGTGAAGCGCTGGGGGGAAAGGTGGAGACCCAGTACTTC.

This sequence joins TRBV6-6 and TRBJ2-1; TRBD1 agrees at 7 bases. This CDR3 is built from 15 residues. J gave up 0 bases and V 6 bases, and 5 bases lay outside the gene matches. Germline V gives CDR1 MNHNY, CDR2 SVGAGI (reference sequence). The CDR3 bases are TGTGCCAGCAGAACGGACAGGAGCTCCTACAATGAGCAGTTCTTC. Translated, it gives CASRTDRSSYNEQFF.